This T cell receptor beta chain was found in a study of somatic mutations in cytotoxic T cells in rheumatoid arthritis. At the level of the study: No treatment had yet been given when patient blood (roughly 29 ml EDTA) was drawn, right after diagnosis. Points from the study as a whole: For patients with rheumatoid arthritis, CD8+ clonality went up with age, while healthy controls showed no such change. Nobody had found out which antigens the expanded CD8+ clones targeted. TRBV07's slight underrepresentation, observed in rheumatoid arthritis patients, lacked adjustment for multiple comparisons.

Germline V gene data show CDR1 as SGHAT and CDR2 as FQNNGV. The CDR3 loop spans 15 amino acids. J was trimmed by 4 bases and V by 5 bases; bases with no gene match: 9. Comment on this clone: The target antigen is unknown.

Assay used: immunoSEQ multiplex PCR; TCRdb lists only in-frame clones, some missing. The sample lists about 30,000 clones; 75% to 85% were seen once. The TCR comes from an adult with rheumatoid arthritis. The V call is TRBV11-2, the J call TRBJ2-7; 9 bases align to TRBD2. Source material: CD8+ T cells sorted from blood. The chain's CDR3 is CASSRVAGEKYEQYF. For the CDR3, the DNA is TGTGCCAGCAGCCGGGTAGCGGGAGAAAAGTACGAGCAGTACTTC. The full variable domain, in which reference TRBV11-2 and TRBJ2-7 provide the parts outside the CDR3, is EAGVAQSPRYKIIEKRQSVAFWCNPISGHATLYWYQQILGQGPKLLIQFQNNGVVDDSQLPKDRFSAERLKGVDSTLKIQPAKLEDSAVYLCASSRVAGEKYEQYFGPGTRLTVT.